This T cell receptor (beta chain) comes out of a study of T cell repertoires in cytomegalovirus infection. About the research overall: CMV epitopes, recently identified HLA-C-restricted and well-studied HLA-B-restricted, were used. A matching HLA type, together with CMV infection, was signaled by public TCR beta signatures.

General observations from the study: Cumulative public TCR beta family frequency identified carriers of CMV plus the relevant HLA. Clonotypes of TCR beta that were HLA-C-restricted and CMV-specific dominated the ex vivo response.

TCRdb reanalysed the reads using MiXCR and keeps one entry per CDR3 protein. The sample has about 20,000 distinct CDR3 sequences, 35% to 45% seen once. Points on this clonotype: Its antigen is currently unknown.

The germline V gene encodes CDR1 SGHAT and CDR2 FQNNGV. This CDR3 is built from 14 residues. V was cut by 4 bases and J by 0 bases, with 7 bases left in between. The source is a human donor in good health (CMV status not recorded). Some clones in this sample may be carry-over from other donors' samples. This specimen consisted of CD8+ T cells from cultured PBMCs, obtained from culture after CMV antigen stimulation. The rearrangement uses TRBV11-2 and TRBJ1-3, with D uncertain. The CDR3 bases are TGTGCCAGCAGCTCGGACCTCTCTGGAAACACCATATATTTT. This encodes CASSSDLSGNTIYF.